The 22 T cell receptor beta chains given below trace back to one sample, sequenced in a study of T-cell reconstitution after alpha-beta-depleted transplantation in children. Researchers prepared the TCRbeta library using unique molecular identifiers, the study reports. TCRdb redid the calling of the PCR reads with MiXCR, one entry per CDR3 protein. The sample lists fewer than 550,000 distinct CDR3 sequences; more than 9.5% were seen once. Sequences were derived from PBMCs, mostly from graft donor cells, sampled 180 days after TCRalphabeta/CD19-depleted stem cell transplant. The receptors stem from a female patient aged 2-9 years who had a stem cell transplant for aplastic anemia, so the T cells may come from the graft donor.

The gene calls are TRBV28 and TRBJ1-1; D possibly corresponds to TRBD1 (6 bases). The germline CDR1 and CDR2 sequences are MDHEN and SYDVKM. The CDR3 length is 16 residues. The V end lost 6 bases, the J end lost 0 bases, and 17 bases lay between the germline ends. This CDR3 reads CASSHYRELMNTEAFF. CDR3 in DNA: TGTGCCAGCAGCCATTACAGGGAACTCATGAACACTGAAGCTTTCTTT.

Only a few counts were recorded for this clonotype. V and J are TRBV20-1 and TRBJ2-3; D not resolved. The ends were cut back, 1 base at V and 1 base at J, with 12 bases in the middle. Germline loops: CDR1 DFQATT, CDR2 SNEGSKA (reference sequence). The CDR3 totals 15 residues. The CDR3: CSARGDIVGTDTQYF. CDR3 nucleotide sequence: TGCAGTGCTAGAGGGGATATTGTCGGCACAGATACGCAGTATTTT.

The CDR3 protein is CASSPPSGSDTQYF. For the CDR3, the DNA is TGTGCCAGCTCACCACCGAGTGGTTCAGATACGCAGTATTTT. The chain has TRBV18 and TRBJ2-3; D call uncertain. The ends were cut back, 0 bases at V and 4 bases at J, with 8 bases in the middle. Germline-derived CDR1 and CDR2 are KGHSH and LQKENI. The CDR3 has 14 residues. Looking up the rest from reference TRBV18 and TRBJ2-3 gives the full variable domain: NAGVMQNPRHLVRRRGQEARLRCSPMKGHSHVYWYRQLPEEGLKFMVYLQKENIIDESGMPKERFSAEFPKEGPSILRIQQVVRGDSAAYFCASSPPSGSDTQYFGPGTRLTVL.

This clonotype is a singleton in its sample. The chain couples TRBV28 to TRBJ2-3, with D perhaps TRBD2 (6 bases). Trimming left V 7 bases short and J 1 base short, with 12 bases between. The CDR3 sequence is 14 residues long. Per the germline V gene, CDR1 is MDHEN and CDR2 is SYDVKM. The CDR3 coding sequence is TGTGCCAGCACCCTAATAGCGGGCACAGATACGCAGTATTTT. This translates into CASTLIAGTDTQYF.

This clonotype appeared a few times. This sequence joins TRBV29-1 and TRBJ1-4; 8 bases agree with TRBD1. Per the germline V gene, CDR1 is SQVTM and CDR2 is ANQGSEA. V was pared by 7 bases and J by 8 bases, with 9 bases of the junction left unmatched. This CDR3 region has 13 residues. The CDR3 here is CSGRQGMGEKLFF. CDR3 in DNA: TGCAGCGGCCGACAGGGGATGGGAGAAAAACTGTTTTTT.

This chain connects TRBV28 to TRBJ2-5, with TRBD2 identical over 8 bases. Germline V lookup: CDR1 MDHEN, CDR2 SYDVKM. V lost 5 bases to trimming and J lost 0 bases; unmatched junction nucleotides: 11. This CDR3 is built from 17 residues. The CDR3 sequence: CASSTLRLALHQETQYF. The CDR3 DNA reads TGTGCCAGCAGTACCCTGAGACTAGCGTTACACCAAGAGACCCAGTACTTC.

The rearrangement links TRBV5-5 to TRBJ2-7; the D call may be TRBD1 or TRBD2 (5 bases each). This CDR3 has 15 residues. Germline lookup yields CDR1 SGHKS and CDR2 YYEKEE (reference sequence). V was shortened by 4 bases and J by 0 bases, with 14 bases between the two germline ends. This CDR3 is CASSVMGPNSYEQYV. The CDR3, as DNA: TGTGCCAGCAGCGTGATGGGACCGAACTCCTACGAGCAGTACGTC.

This CDR3 reads CASSYAETGGTGELFF. CDR3 nucleotide sequence: TGTGCCAGCAGTTACGCGGAAACGGGGGGCACCGGGGAGCTGTTTTTT. The chain couples TRBV6-5 to TRBJ2-2, with 7 bases lining up with TRBD2. CDR1 and CDR2 (germline): MNHEY, SVGAGI. The trim removed 2 bases at V and 4 bases at J, leaving 7 bases unmatched. CDR3 length equals 16 residues.

This rearrangement joins TRBV24-1 to TRBJ2-2; D gene unclear. V was pared by 3 bases and J by 3 bases, with 4 bases between. The CDR3 is 13 residues long. CDR1 is KGHDR, CDR2 SFDVKD, per germline. The chain's CDR3 is CATSDVYTGELFF. The DNA for the CDR3 is TGTGCCACCAGTGATGTCTACACCGGGGAGCTGTTTTTT.

V gene TRBV29-1 combines with J gene TRBJ1-2, with D hard to call. There are 11 residues in the CDR3. Trimming took off 4 bases at V and 7 bases at J, with 10 bases between the two ends. Germline V CDR1 and CDR2: SQVTM, ANQGSEA. The CDR3 loop is CSVGTLGGYTF. CDR3 sequence (DNA): TGCAGCGTTGGGACCCTCGGTGGCTACACCTTC.

With respect to this clonotype: A much larger clonotype is one base distant, so this may be a read error. The chain has TRBV2 and TRBJ2-1; TRBD2 aligns across 9 bases. The CDR3 runs 17 residues. From germline, CDR1 is SNHLY and CDR2 FYNNEI. In DNA form, the CDR3 reads TGTCCCAGCAGCCCACTTAGCGGACTAGCGCTCTACAATGAGCAGTTCTTC. Translated: CPSSPLSGLALYNEQFF.

The chain recombines TRBV29-1 with TRBJ1-2; TRBD1 agrees at 9 bases. The CDR3 totals 14 residues. The V gene end was trimmed by 4 bases and the J gene end by 0 bases; junction bases not matched to a gene: 3. Germline lookup yields CDR1 SQVTM and CDR2 ANQGSEA. The CDR3 reads CSVGRTGANYGYTF. The CDR3 DNA is TGCAGCGTTGGACGGACAGGGGCTAACTATGGCTACACCTTC.

The V and J genes are TRBV5-1 and TRBJ2-7; TRBD2 aligns across 10 bases. Unmatched junction bases numbered 4, after V lost 4 bases and J lost 3 bases. CDR1 is SGHRS, CDR2 YFSETQ, per germline. This CDR3 has 14 amino acids. CDR3 protein: CASSAGLASYEQYV. CDR3 coding DNA: TGCGCCAGCAGCGCGGGACTAGCGAGCTACGAGCAGTACGTC.

V usage is TRBV27 and J usage is TRBJ2-2, with D hard to call. CDR1 and CDR2 from the germline V gene are MNHEY and SMNVEV (reference sequence). V gave up 3 bases and J gave up 5 bases, with 10 bases separating them. The CDR3 covers 14 residues. CDR3 region: CASSFPTATGELFF. The CDR3 coding sequence is TGTGCCAGCAGTTTTCCAACCGCAACCGGGGAGCTGTTTTTT.

There are many counts of this clonotype. This chain uses TRBV20-1 with TRBJ2-3; a possible D gene is TRBD2 (6 bases). Germline CDR1 reads DFQATT; CDR2 reads SNEGSKA (reference sequence). There are 17 residues in the CDR3. V dropped 0 bases and J dropped 5 bases, with 21 bases sitting between them. The CDR3 spells CSARDRTASVRIDTQYF. The CDR3 DNA follows: TGCAGTGCTAGAGATAGGACGGCTAGCGTACGTATAGATACGCAGTATTTT.

The chain links TRBV7-2 to TRBJ1-6; weak D call: TRBD1 (5 bases). Trimming shortened V by 1 base and J by 9 bases, and 7 bases separated the two germline ends. Germline CDR1 SGHTA, CDR2 FQGNSA. This CDR3 has 13 amino acids. In DNA form, the CDR3 reads TGTGCCAGCAGCTTAGATGGGGCTTCACCCCTCCACTTT. It translates to CASSLDGASPLHF.

V gene TRBV2 combines with J gene TRBJ2-1; D perhaps matches TRBD1 (5 bases). V lost 5 bases, J lost 3 bases, and 8 bases lay in between. Germline V CDR1 and CDR2: SNHLY, FYNNEI. This CDR3 spans 13 amino acids. CDR3 bases: TGTGCCAGCAGTCACCAGGGCTACAATGAGCAGTTCTTC. Its protein is CASSHQGYNEQFF.

V and J are TRBV28 and TRBJ2-7; 10 nucleotides align to TRBD1. CDR1 MDHEN and CDR2 SYDVKM come from the germline V gene. V lost 4 bases, J lost 5 bases, and 11 bases stayed unmatched. This CDR3 spans 16 amino acids. Written as DNA, the CDR3 is TGTGCCAGCAGTTCAAGCGGGACAGGGGAATTCGACGAGCAGTACTTC. Its translation: CASSSSGTGEFDEQYF.

V and J are TRBV6-5 and TRBJ2-1; D not resolved. Germline V CDR1 and CDR2: MNHEY, SVGAGI. CDR3 length: 14 amino acids. The V gene lost 8 bases and the J gene lost 6 bases, with 17 bases spanning the gap. CDR3 protein: CASSGVPSTNEQFF. CDR3 sequence (DNA): TGTGCCAGCTCCGGAGTTCCCTCTACCAATGAGCAGTTCTTC.

This clonotype was counted at least ten times. V gene TRBV14 combines with J gene TRBJ2-7; D not certain. V shed 4 bases and J shed 6 bases, with 7 bases lying between them. In germline, CDR1 is SGHDN, CDR2 FVKESK. This CDR3 has 11 residues. The CDR3: CASSRNFEQYF. The DNA of the CDR3 is TGTGCCAGCAGCCGAAATTTCGAGCAGTACTTC.

This clonotype was recorded a few times. The chain carries TRBV20-1 and TRBJ1-1, with D possibly being TRBD1 (5 bases). The V gene's germline CDR1 is DFQATT and CDR2 SNEGSKA (reference sequence). The ends were cut back, 3 bases at V and 6 bases at J, with 17 bases in the middle. This CDR3 has 14 amino acids. This CDR3 is CSASGRQGLPEAFF. For the CDR3, the DNA is TGCAGTGCTAGCGGGAGGCAGGGTCTGCCTGAAGCTTTCTTT.

This clonotype appeared a few times. The V and J genes are TRBV18 and TRBJ2-3; tentative D call: TRBD1 (5 bases). This CDR3 region has 15 residues. V lost 0 bases and J lost 3, with 10 bases in between. The germline CDR1 and CDR2 sequences are KGHSH and LQKENI. The CDR3 nucleotides read TGTGCCAGCTCACCACCTAACAGGATAACAGATACGCAGTATTTT. Protein sequence: CASSPPNRITDTQYF. Based on the CDR3 plus reference TRBV18 and TRBJ2-3, the full variable domain is NAGVMQNPRHLVRRRGQEARLRCSPMKGHSHVYWYRQLPEEGLKFMVYLQKENIIDESGMPKERFSAEFPKEGPSILRIQQVVRGDSAAYFCASSPPNRITDTQYFGPGTRLTVL.